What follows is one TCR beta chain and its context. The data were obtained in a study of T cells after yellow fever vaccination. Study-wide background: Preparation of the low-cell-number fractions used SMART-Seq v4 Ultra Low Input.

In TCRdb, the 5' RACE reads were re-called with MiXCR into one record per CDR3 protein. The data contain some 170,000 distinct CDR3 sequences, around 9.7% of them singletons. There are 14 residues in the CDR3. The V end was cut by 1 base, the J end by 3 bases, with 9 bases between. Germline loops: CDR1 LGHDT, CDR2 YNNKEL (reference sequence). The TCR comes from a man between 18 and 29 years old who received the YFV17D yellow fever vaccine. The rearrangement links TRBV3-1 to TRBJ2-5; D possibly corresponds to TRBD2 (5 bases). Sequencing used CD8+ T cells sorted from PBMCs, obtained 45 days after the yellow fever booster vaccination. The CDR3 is CASSQGLREETQYF. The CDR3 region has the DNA TGTGCCAGCAGCCAAGGGTTGAGGGAAGAGACCCAGTACTTC.